This TCR beta chain is from a study of blood T cell repertoires in COVID-19. Background on the study: T cells, B-cell-depleted T cells, or PBMCs supplied cDNA or gDNA.

V lost 5 bases and J lost 4, with 11 bases in between. The CDR3 contains 13 residues. The germline V gene encodes CDR1 SEHNR and CDR2 FQNEAQ (reference sequence). Per the original methods: Estimated nucleated cell counts came from reference gene primer amplification. Data came from immunoSEQ multiplex PCR; TCRdb stores just in-frame clones and leaves some out. For V, J and clone size, that table is used; D and trimming come from the DNA. The sample shows roughly 180,000 clones, more than 65% of them seen only once. All enrollees were about 18 to 100 years old and from 24 US areas. Which cohort a participant joined came from the clinical history participants gave.

The J gene is TRBJ1-1, the V gene TRBV7-9; D possibly corresponds to TRBD1 (5 bases). The TCR sequence derives from a woman in her thirties or forties with acute COVID-19. Sequenced: PBMCs or T cells enriched from blood (not recorded which). The CDR3 region is CASSTDSTTEAFF. As DNA, the CDR3 is TGTGCCAGCAGCACCGACAGTACCACTGAAGCTTTCTTT. The whole variable domain, filled in from reference TRBV7-9 and TRBJ1-1, reads DTGVSQNPRHKITKRGQNVTFRCDPISEHNRLYWYRQTLGQGPEFLTYFQNEAQLEKSRLLSDRFSAERPKGSFSTLEIQRTEQGDSAMYLCASSTDSTTEAFFGQGTRLTVV.